Shown below are 32 T cell receptor beta chains from a single sample sequenced in a study of CD8+ T cells in alopecia areata. Treatment denoted: oral pan-JAK inhibitor, 5-10 mg twice daily. The investigators collected lesional scalp punch biopsies and peripheral blood from alopecia areata patients. It was cDNA, reverse transcribed from extracted RNA, that served as the sequencing template. Libraries were prepared by immunoSEQ multiplex PCR; TCRdb keeps only in-frame clonotypes and omits some of them. Here the sample spans some 4,000 clones, 70% to 85% being singletons. This specimen was skin, taken at week 24, from a patient treated with tofacitinib. The source is a human donor with alopecia areata.

The chain uses TRBV6-6 and TRBJ2-7, with D unresolved. This CDR3 is built from 14 residues. Trimming pared 2 bases from V and 5 bases from J, leaving 13 bases between. From germline, CDR1 is MNHNY and CDR2 SVGAGI (reference sequence). As DNA, the CDR3 is TGTGCCAGCAGTTACAGGGTGGAAGCCGACGAGCAGTACTTC. It is translated as CASSYRVEADEQYF.

The chain combines TRBV5-4 with TRBJ2-1, with TRBD2 matching 13 bases. CDR3 length equals 16 residues. Germline CDR1 reads SGHNT; CDR2 reads YYREEE (reference sequence). V lost 2 bases, J lost 7 bases, and 6 bases stayed unmatched. This chain's CDR3 is CASSLLRTSGGNEQFF. The CDR3 DNA follows: TGTGCCAGCAGCTTACTCCGGACTAGCGGGGGTAATGAGCAGTTCTTC.

This rearrangement joins TRBV4-3 to TRBJ1-1, with D possibly TRBD1 on 5 matching bases. The CDR3 extends over 15 amino acids. Germline lookup yields CDR1 LGHNA and CDR2 YSLEER. Trimming shortened V by 4 bases and J by 1 base, and 13 bases separated the two germline ends. The CDR3 protein is CASSLAWGQNTEAFF. CDR3 coding DNA: TGCGCCAGCAGCCTAGCTTGGGGCCAGAACACTGAAGCTTTCTTT.

This clone appeared a few times. The chain couples TRBV10-3 to TRBJ1-1; no clear D. Deletions cut 3 bases from V and 1 base from J, with 6 bases between. Per germline, CDR1 ENHRY and CDR2 SYGVKD. This CDR3 comprises 13 residues. The CDR3 is CAISEIGNTEAFF. As DNA, the CDR3 is TGTGCCATCAGTGAAATAGGGAACACTGAAGCTTTCTTT.

The V gene is TRBV11-2, the J gene TRBJ2-1; 12 nucleotides align to TRBD2. V was pared by 6 bases and J by 2 bases, with 2 bases of the junction left unmatched. Germline V gene sequence: CDR1 SGHAT, CDR2 FQNNGV. CDR3 size: 15 residues. The CDR3 sequence: CASRPSGGAYNEQFF. CDR3 DNA: TGTGCCAGCAGGCCTAGCGGGGGGGCCTACAATGAGCAGTTCTTC.

The chain carries TRBV19 and TRBJ1-2, with no clear D. The germline V gene encodes CDR1 LNHDA and CDR2 SQIVND (reference sequence). Trimming took off 3 bases at V and 4 bases at J, with 6 bases between the two ends. The CDR3 has 12 amino acids. This chain's CDR3 is CASSMGIYGYTF. The CDR3 DNA reads as TGTGCCAGTAGTATGGGTATCTATGGCTACACCTTC.

This chain links TRBV6-5 with TRBJ2-2; 8 nucleotides match TRBD1. Germline V gene data show CDR1 as MNHEY and CDR2 as SVGAGI. V lost 4 bases to trimming and J lost 7 bases; unmatched junction nucleotides: 2. The CDR3 contains 13 residues. The CDR3 sequence: CASSSQGVGELFF. The CDR3 DNA follows: TGTGCCAGCAGTTCACAGGGGGTCGGGGAGCTGTTTTTT.

V is TRBV20-1 and J is TRBJ1-2, with D possibly being TRBD1 (5 bases). This CDR3 is 11 amino acids long. V was cut by 8 bases and J by 4 bases, with 11 bases left in between. Looked up from germline, CDR1 is DFQATT and CDR2 is SNEGSKA (reference sequence). CDR3 region: CSLTETYGYTF. The CDR3 nucleotides are TGCAGTTTGACAGAGACCTATGGCTACACCTTC.

This clone has a handful of counts. V usage is TRBV7-8 and J usage is TRBJ1-1; a weak D match, TRBD1 (5 bases). From germline, CDR1 is SGHVS and CDR2 FQNEAQ. This CDR3 region has 16 residues. V lost 1 base to trimming and J lost 0 bases, with 12 bases between them. The CDR3 sequence: CASSLGVLGVNTEAFF. The CDR3 DNA follows: TGTGCCAGCAGCTTAGGGGTGTTAGGGGTGAACACTGAAGCTTTCTTT.

The chain employs TRBV6-5 and TRBJ1-2; TRBD1 aligns across 8 bases. J was trimmed by 4 bases and V by 6 bases; bases with no gene match: 4. Germline-derived CDR1 and CDR2 are MNHEY and SVGAGI. The CDR3 length is 13 residues. The CDR3 loop reads CASSRDRGYGYTF. DNA of the CDR3: TGTGCCAGCAGCCGCGACAGGGGCTATGGCTACACCTTC.

The chain uses TRBV4-3 and TRBJ2-3; D unclear. The CDR3 length is 15 residues. CDR1 is LGHNA and CDR2 is YSLEER in the germline V gene. Trimming shortened V by 1 base and J by 4 bases, and 12 bases separated the two germline ends. CDR3 region: CASSQAAAASDTQYF. The DNA for the CDR3 is TGCGCCAGCAGCCAAGCGGCGGCAGCCTCAGATACGCAGTATTTT.

CDR3 nucleotide sequence: TGTGCCAGCAGCCCGGGGGGCACAGATACGCAGTATTTT. This encodes CASSPGGTDTQYF. This chain links TRBV7-8 with TRBJ2-3; maybe TRBD2 (6 bases). The V end was cut by 5 bases, the J end by 1 base, with 7 bases between. CDR1 SGHVS and CDR2 FQNEAQ come from the germline V gene. The length of the CDR3 is 13 residues.

The V and J genes are TRBV28 and TRBJ2-1; D tentatively fits TRBD1 or TRBD2 (5 bases each). Trimming shortened V by 8 bases and J by 9 bases, and 14 bases separated the two germline ends. The CDR3 covers 12 residues. Germline V gene sequence: CDR1 MDHEN, CDR2 SYDVKM. This CDR3 is CASCLLGVEQFF. The CDR3 DNA sequence: TGTGCCAGCTGCCTTTTGGGGGTTGAGCAGTTCTTC.

The chain recombines TRBV5-1 with TRBJ2-5; D is unresolved. The V end was cut by 4 bases, the J end by 2 bases, with 12 bases between. Looked up from germline, CDR1 is SGHRS and CDR2 is YFSETQ. There are 14 residues in the CDR3. The CDR3 DNA reads TGCGCCAGCAGCGTGTCGGGTGCTCAAGAGACCCAGTACTTC. This encodes CASSVSGAQETQYF.

The V call is TRBV5-6, the J call TRBJ2-4; no definite D call. The V gene's germline CDR1 is SGHDT and CDR2 YYEEEE. Trimming stripped 4 bases from V and 9 bases from J, with 14 bases between. The length of the CDR3 is 13 residues. This CDR3 reads CASSLQGSLIQYF. The CDR3 DNA is TGTGCCAGCAGCCTACAAGGCAGCCTCATTCAGTACTTC.

CDR3 loop: CASSQQQLWRGEDTGELFF. The CDR3 DNA is TGCGCCAGCAGCCAACAACAGCTGTGGAGAGGGGAGGACACCGGGGAGCTGTTTTTT. The chain carries TRBV4-1 and TRBJ2-2; D might be TRBD2 (6 bases). Per the germline V gene, CDR1 is MGHRA and CDR2 is YSYEKL. V lost 2 bases and J 3 bases, leaving 22 bases between the germline ends. The CDR3 spans 19 residues.

The V and J genes are TRBV5-5 and TRBJ2-7; weak D call: TRBD1 (6 bases). Per the germline V gene, CDR1 is SGHKS and CDR2 is YYEKEE (reference sequence). Between the trimmed V and J ends, which lost 5 bases and 3 bases, there was a span of 15 bases. This CDR3 comprises 14 residues. In DNA, the CDR3 is TGTGCCAGCAGTGGGGGCGAAATCAACTACGAGCAGTACTTC. Translated, it gives CASSGGEINYEQYF.

This rearrangement joins TRBV10-1 to TRBJ2-7; TRBD1 agrees at 10 bases. The CDR3 is made up of 13 amino acids. Germline CDR1 reads WNHNN; CDR2 reads SYGVQD (reference sequence). The V and J ends lost 9 bases and 2 bases, in that order; junction bases with no gene match: 4. The DNA for the CDR3 is TGCGCCAGTAAGGGACAGGGGACCTACGAGCAGTACTTC. Residues: CASKGQGTYEQYF.

This clone was picked up one time. This sequence joins TRBV11-2 and TRBJ1-1, with D unclear. Germline V gives CDR1 SGHAT, CDR2 FQNNGV. V lost 3 bases to trimming and J lost 2 bases, with 10 bases between them. This CDR3 is 14 amino acids long. The CDR3 is CASSLWTINTEAFF. CDR3 in DNA: TGTGCCAGCAGCTTGTGGACCATTAACACTGAAGCTTTCTTT.

The chain couples TRBV5-4 to TRBJ1-1; perhaps TRBD1 as D (6 bases). The germline V gene encodes CDR1 SGHNT and CDR2 YYREEE (reference sequence). V was pared by 6 bases and J by 4 bases, with 19 bases between. The length of the CDR3 is 15 residues. This CDR3 is CASTPEGGWGTEAFF. CDR3 nucleotide sequence: TGTGCCAGCACCCCGGAGGGGGGTTGGGGCACTGAAGCTTTCTTT.

The chain recombines TRBV29-1 with TRBJ1-6; 8 bases line up with TRBD1. CDR1 is SQVTM and CDR2 is ANQGSEA in the germline V gene. V shed 6 bases and J 9 bases; nucleotides not matched to a gene: 7. The CDR3 is 13 residues long. The CDR3 DNA is TGCAGCGTAATGGACAGGGTGGGTTCACCCCTCCACTTT. Its translation is CSVMDRVGSPLHF. Filled out from reference TRBV29-1 and TRBJ1-6, the complete variable domain reads SAVISQKPSRDICQRGTSLTIQCQVDSQVTMMFWYRQQPGQSLTLIATANQGSEATYESGFVIDKFPISRPNLTFSTLTVSNMSPEDSSIYLCSVMDRVGSPLHFGNGTRLTVT.

CDR3 residues: CASSWLAGGNEQFF. CDR3 nucleotides: TGTGCCAGTAGTTGGCTAGCGGGGGGCAATGAGCAGTTCTTC. This chain links TRBV19 with TRBJ2-1; TRBD2 matches 11 bases. This CDR3 contains 14 residues. The germline V gene has CDR1 LNHDA and CDR2 SQIVND (reference sequence). J gave up 6 bases and V 5 bases, and 3 bases lay outside the gene matches.

The rearrangement uses TRBV5-1 and TRBJ2-2; 7 positions match TRBD1. With 2 bases clipped from V and 7 bases from J, the junction kept 17 bases outside the gene matches. Per germline, CDR1 SGHRS and CDR2 YFSETQ. CDR3 size: 18 residues. CDR3 loop: CASSLRRTGPATGGELFF. For the CDR3, the DNA is TGCGCCAGCAGCTTACGTCGGACAGGTCCGGCGACCGGCGGGGAGCTGTTTTTT.

The chain joins TRBV11-3 to TRBJ2-2; the D is unclear. Per germline, CDR1 SGHNT and CDR2 YENEEA. The CDR3 extends over 13 amino acids. The V gene lost 3 bases and the J gene lost 11 bases, with 13 bases spanning the gap. CDR3: CASSFPGSEELFF. The CDR3 DNA follows: TGTGCCAGCAGCTTCCCCGGGTCCGAAGAGCTGTTTTTT. Full variable domain (missing parts from reference TRBV11-3 and TRBJ2-2): EAGVVQSPRYKIIEKKQPVAFWCNPISGHNTLYWYLQNLGQGPELLIRYENEEAVDDSQLPKDRFSAERLKGVDSTLKIQPAELGDSAVYLCASSFPGSEELFFGEGSRLTVL.

Concerning this clone: The junction shows a germline mismatch at one end, possibly a read error. The J gene is TRBJ2-3, the V gene TRBV7-2, with 7 positions matching TRBD1. Germline CDR1 is SGHTA and CDR2 is FQGNSA. CDR3 length equals 12 residues. CDR3 nucleotide sequence: TGTGCCAGCAGCGTACGGGACAGCCGATTAACATTT. Its translation is CASSVRDSRLTF.

This clone was detected a few times. CDR3 nucleotides: TGTGCCAGCAGCTTATACGGGGGAGCCTACGAGCAGTACTTC. It encodes CASSLYGGAYEQYF. This chain links TRBV7-2 with TRBJ2-7, with D tentatively TRBD2 (6 bases). The V gene lost 2 bases and the J gene lost 2 bases, with 10 bases spanning the gap. The germline V gene encodes CDR1 SGHTA and CDR2 FQGNSA. This CDR3 is 14 amino acids long.

The rearrangement uses TRBV6-1 and TRBJ1-1; D ambiguous. Germline lookup yields CDR1 MNHNS and CDR2 SASEGT. The CDR3 consists of 14 residues. V was pared by 6 bases and J by 11 bases, with 22 bases between. CDR3 sequence: CASRSPSELLRAFF. Here the CDR3 DNA reads TGTGCCAGCAGAAGCCCTTCTGAACTGCTTAGGGCTTTCTTT.

This rearrangement joins TRBV7-8 to TRBJ2-1; 10 positions agree with TRBD2. Germline V CDR1 and CDR2: SGHVS, FQNEAQ. The CDR3 consists of 15 residues. V dropped 1 base and J dropped 8; count of bases not matched to a gene: 5. CDR3 coding DNA: TGTGCCAGCAGCTTAGAAGCGGGGGGGCCCTATGAGCAGTTCTTC. Residues: CASSLEAGGPYEQFF.

In DNA, the CDR3 is TGTGCCAGCAGTCCTCCTTCCTCTCCGGTTCAGTACTTC. It codes for CASSPPSSPVQYF. The chain employs TRBV6-6 and TRBJ2-5; D ambiguous. The CDR3 runs 13 residues. CDR1 is MNHNY and CDR2 is SVGAGI in the germline V gene (reference sequence). The V gene lost 5 bases and the J gene lost 11 bases, with 18 bases spanning the gap.

The chain is built from TRBV7-8 and TRBJ1-6; 7 bases match TRBD1. V lost 5 bases, J lost 7 bases, and 14 bases stayed unmatched. The CDR3 consists of 17 residues. Per the germline V gene, CDR1 is SGHVS and CDR2 is FQNEAQ. CDR3 nucleotides: TGTGCCAGCAGCGCCGACAGGGTAGGGCTTAAAAATTCACCCCTCCACTTT. Translation: CASSADRVGLKNSPLHF.

The chain carries TRBV7-2 and TRBJ1-5, with a possible D match to TRBD1 (5 bases). CDR1 SGHTA and CDR2 FQGNSA come from the germline V gene. V shed 6 bases and J shed 3 bases, with 12 bases lying between them. The CDR3 loop spans 14 amino acids. The CDR3 here is CASSWDANNQPQHF. The CDR3 region has the DNA TGTGCCAGCAGTTGGGACGCCAACAATCAGCCCCAGCATTTT.

The chain recombines TRBV5-5 with TRBJ2-7; D is perhaps TRBD1 (5 bases). Germline V CDR1 and CDR2: SGHKS, YYEKEE (reference sequence). V was trimmed by 0 bases and J by 4 bases, leaving 17 bases between them. The CDR3 is 16 residues long. The CDR3 nucleotides read TGTGCCAGCAGCTTGGCCGACAGTCGAGAAGGTTACGAGCAGTACTTC. Residues: CASSLADSREGYEQYF.